The 28 T cell receptor beta chains below come from one sample, sequenced in a study of OX40 agonist ivuxolimab in advanced cancers. TCRdb keeps only in-frame clones here, not all; method: immunoSEQ multiplex PCR. Of about 68,000 clones listed, roughly nine tenths are singletons. The input for sequencing was CD4+ or CD8+ T cells sorted from blood, taken in a trial of the OX40 agonist ivuxolimab. These receptor sequences come from an adult with an advanced solid tumor such as melanoma, head and neck, liver or kidney cancer.

The V gene is TRBV5-1, the J gene TRBJ1-1; perhaps TRBD1 as D (6 bases). Germline V gene data show CDR1 as SGHRS and CDR2 as YFSETQ. The CDR3 has 16 amino acids. Trimming cost V 3 bases and J 3 bases, with 18 bases left between them. The CDR3 DNA sequence: TGCGCCAGCAGCTACGGCCCGGGCAGGGGAGACACTGAAGCTTTCTTT. This codes for CASSYGPGRGDTEAFF.

CDR3 nucleotide sequence: TGCGCCAGCAGCCTTAGCGGGGGTAACCAAGAGACCCAGTACTTC. Translated, it gives CASSLSGGNQETQYF. V and J are TRBV5-1 and TRBJ2-5, with 9 bases fitting TRBD2. V lost 4 bases and J lost 0; bases outside the gene matches: 4. The CDR3 contains 15 residues. Germline V gives CDR1 SGHRS, CDR2 YFSETQ.

The rearrangement links TRBV6-5 to TRBJ1-2, with D unclear. The CDR3 length is 12 residues. V lost 5 bases and J lost 3, with 7 bases in between. Germline loops: CDR1 MNHEY, CDR2 SVGAGI. The CDR3 region is CASSQSDYGYTF. The CDR3, as DNA: TGTGCCAGCAGTCAAAGTGACTATGGCTACACCTTC.

With regard to this clone: This sample also contains other DNA sequences that code for the same CDR3. J is TRBJ2-1 and V is TRBV18, with 9 bases identical to TRBD1. The CDR3 is made up of 14 amino acids. Trimming at V came to 6 bases and at J to 9 bases, leaving 9 bases not matched to a gene. The V gene's germline CDR1 is KGHSH and CDR2 LQKENI. CDR3 in DNA: TGTGCCAGCTCCCCGGGACAGGGTCTCTCTGAGCAGTTCTTC. Residues: CASSPGQGLSEQFF.

This chain uses TRBV5-1 with TRBJ1-2; D not certain. The V gene's germline CDR1 is SGHRS and CDR2 YFSETQ. V was pared by 2 bases and J by 5 bases, with 16 bases between. The CDR3 is 15 amino acids. CDR3 protein: CASSFEGGKAYGYTF. The CDR3 region has the DNA TGCGCCAGCAGCTTTGAGGGAGGGAAGGCATATGGCTACACCTTC.

The chain employs TRBV7-3 and TRBJ1-2, with 12 positions matching TRBD1. This CDR3 region has 15 residues. Unmatched junction bases numbered 7, after V lost 5 bases and J lost 6 bases. CDR1 and CDR2 (germline): SGHTA, FQGTGA. The CDR3 spells CASSISGQGAHGYTF. CDR3 nucleotide sequence: TGTGCCAGCAGCATCTCGGGACAGGGGGCGCATGGCTACACCTTC.

This clone appeared once. The chain couples TRBV7-9 to TRBJ2-3; TRBD1 aligns across 7 bases. Germline loops: CDR1 SEHNR, CDR2 FQNEAQ (reference sequence). V was clipped by 4 bases and J by 2 bases; unmatched bases: 12. The CDR3 totals 17 residues. CDR3 residues: CASSSRQGSINTDTQYF. DNA of the CDR3: TGTGCCAGCAGCTCAAGACAGGGATCGATAAACACAGATACGCAGTATTTT.

The chain uses TRBV6-5 and TRBJ1-5; D possibly corresponds to TRBD1 (6 bases). The CDR3 length is 13 residues. Germline V gene lookup returns CDR1 MNHEY and CDR2 SVGAGI. V shed 4 bases and J shed 6 bases, with 10 bases lying between them. The DNA for the CDR3 is TGTGCCAGCAGTTTCGGCAGGGGTCAGCCCCAGCATTTT. Amino acid sequence: CASSFGRGQPQHF.

This clone was seen just once. The genes are TRBV11-2 and TRBJ2-3; D not certain. Trimming left V 5 bases short and J 1 base short, with 13 bases between. This CDR3 contains 15 residues. Germline CDR1 is SGHAT and CDR2 is FQNNGV. In nucleotides, the CDR3 is TGTGCCAGCAGCCTCCCGCCAGTGCGCACAGATACGCAGTATTTT. Encoded protein: CASSLPPVRTDTQYF.

The chain uses TRBV30 and TRBJ1-2; D gene ambiguous. Germline V gives CDR1 GTSNPN, CDR2 SVGIG (reference sequence). Between the trimmed V and J ends, which lost 0 bases and 6 bases, there was a span of 11 bases. The CDR3 has 13 residues. CDR3 nucleotides: TGTGCCTGGAGTGTACTGGGGATGCATGGCTACACCTTC. It yields the protein CAWSVLGMHGYTF.

The chain recombines TRBV4-1 with TRBJ1-3, with TRBD1 matching 12 bases. Trimming cost V 1 base and J 1 base; bases outside gene matches: 5. The germline V gene encodes CDR1 MGHRA and CDR2 YSYEKL. The CDR3 extends over 18 amino acids. CDR3 DNA: TGCGCCAGCAGCCAAGGGGACAGGGGGCAACCTTCTGGAAACACCATATATTTT. Residues: CASSQGDRGQPSGNTIYF.

J is TRBJ2-1 and V is TRBV4-1; 9 bases line up with TRBD1. Germline V CDR1 and CDR2: MGHRA, YSYEKL. Trimming took 6 bases from V and 4 from J; bases not matched to a gene: 7. CDR3 length: 15 residues. The CDR3 coding sequence is TGCGCCAGCAGTCGTGGGACAGGGCTTTACAATGAGCAGTTCTTC. The encoded protein is CASSRGTGLYNEQFF.

The rearrangement uses TRBV11-2 and TRBJ2-2; D gene uncertain. CDR3 length: 12 residues. The germline CDR1 and CDR2 sequences are SGHAT and FQNNGV. V was pared by 3 bases and J by 5 bases, with 4 bases between. Here the CDR3 reads CASSLGTGELFF. The DNA of the CDR3 is TGTGCCAGCAGCTTGGGAACCGGGGAGCTGTTTTTT.

This clone was seen a single time. The rearrangement links TRBV13 to TRBJ1-2; perhaps TRBD1 as D (6 bases). V was clipped by 5 bases and J by 7 bases, with 17 bases between them. The CDR3 extends over 14 amino acids. Germline CDR1 PRHDT, CDR2 FYEKMQ (reference sequence). CDR3 sequence (DNA): TGTGCCAGCAGCGATAGTACAGGGCGGGGTGGCTACACCTTC. Translating gives CASSDSTGRGGYTF.

CDR3 sequence reads: CASSPVAGVNEQFF. In DNA, the CDR3 is TGTGCCAGCAGCCCCGTAGCGGGAGTTAATGAGCAGTTCTTC. The gene calls are TRBV7-2 and TRBJ2-1; 9 bases map to TRBD2. This CDR3 spans 14 amino acids. Trimming took 5 bases from V and 7 from J; bases not matched to a gene: 6. Germline CDR1 reads SGHTA; CDR2 reads FQGNSA.

This clone occurred once. The chain recombines TRBV27 with TRBJ1-1, with D possibly being TRBD1 (5 bases). The CDR3 runs 13 residues. CDR1 and CDR2 from the germline V gene are MNHEY and SMNVEV (reference sequence). The V end was cut by 3 bases, the J end by 11 bases, with 16 bases between. The DNA of the CDR3 is TGTGCCAGCAGTTTTAGGGTCCGGGGGGAGGCTTTCTTT. This translates into CASSFRVRGEAFF.

CDR3 in DNA: TGTGCCAGCACCTTGGACACGAACACTGAAGCTTTCTTT. The encoded protein is CASTLDTNTEAFF. This sequence joins TRBV2 and TRBJ1-1; tentative D call: TRBD1 (5 bases). CDR1 SNHLY and CDR2 FYNNEI come from the germline V gene. V was shortened by 7 bases and J by 1 base, with 10 bases between the two germline ends. The CDR3 sequence is 13 residues long.

This clone showed up just a few times. The chain joins TRBV15 to TRBJ1-5; 8 bases fit TRBD1. Germline values: CDR1 LNHNV, CDR2 YYDKDF (reference sequence). The CDR3 is 18 residues long. J lost 5 bases, V lost 3 bases, and 15 bases had no gene match. The CDR3 is CATSRGGAGQGLYQPQHF. The CDR3 DNA reads TGTGCCACCAGCAGGGGAGGGGCTGGACAGGGCCTTTATCAGCCCCAGCATTTT.

This chain links TRBV2 with TRBJ2-3; D is unclear. This CDR3 is built from 14 residues. Trimming stripped 3 bases from V and 10 bases from J, with 17 bases between. Per germline, CDR1 SNHLY and CDR2 FYNNEI. CDR3 residues: CASSETRETKSQYF. Here the CDR3 DNA reads TGTGCCAGCAGTGAGACGAGAGAAACAAAATCGCAGTATTTT.

V and J are TRBV6-5 and TRBJ2-7; D possibly corresponds to TRBD2 (6 bases). The germline V gene encodes CDR1 MNHEY and CDR2 SVGAGI. The CDR3 is made up of 12 amino acids. The ends were cut back, 8 bases at V and 6 bases at J, with 14 bases in the middle. This CDR3 is CASRGGNGEQYF. The CDR3 DNA reads as TGTGCCAGCCGGGGAGGTAACGGCGAGCAGTACTTC.

This clone was counted only a few times. The rearrangement uses TRBV5-1 and TRBJ2-1, with unresolved D. The CDR3 is 19 amino acids. Germline V gene data show CDR1 as SGHRS and CDR2 as YFSETQ. The V end lost 0 bases, the J end lost 5 bases, and 24 bases lay between the germline ends. CDR3 bases: TGCGCCAGCAGCTTGGCCGAAGGTTTGCTAGGGATAAGGGACAATGAGCAGTTCTTC. This encodes CASSLAEGLLGIRDNEQFF.

The V call is TRBV10-2, the J call TRBJ2-5; D remains ambiguous. The germline gives CDR1 WSHSY, CDR2 SAAADI. The CDR3 is 15 residues long. V dropped 7 bases and J dropped 11 bases, with 26 bases sitting between them. CDR3 sequence: CASTTDESYTSRQYF. CDR3 in DNA: TGCGCCAGCACCACCGATGAAAGTTACACTTCCAGGCAGTACTTC.

The chain joins TRBV14 to TRBJ2-3, with 8 bases aligning to TRBD2. V was pared by 6 bases and J by 4 bases, with 0 bases of the junction left unmatched. This CDR3 has 12 residues. Germline loops: CDR1 SGHDN, CDR2 FVKESK. CDR3 sequence: CASRRGADTQYF. The CDR3 DNA reads TGTGCCAGCAGGCGGGGGGCAGATACGCAGTATTTT.

J is TRBJ2-5 and V is TRBV9; TRBD1 matches 9 bases. The CDR3 consists of 16 residues. Germline trimming cut 2 bases from V and 5 bases from J; bases unmatched to any gene: 10. Germline V gene sequence: CDR1 SGDLS, CDR2 YYNGEE. The CDR3 nucleotides are TGTGCCAGCAGCGTCACCGGGACAGGGATGGTCGAGACCCAGTACTTC. It encodes CASSVTGTGMVETQYF.

The CDR3 DNA reads TGCGCCAGCAGCTTGGCCCAGAGGGCGAACACTGAAGCTTTCTTT. Its translation is CASSLAQRANTEAFF. The chain has TRBV5-1 and TRBJ1-1; D unclear. The germline CDR1 and CDR2 sequences are SGHRS and YFSETQ. This CDR3 contains 15 residues. Trimming removed 0 bases from V and 1 base from J, with 10 bases in between.

The genes are TRBV19 and TRBJ1-1; 8 positions match TRBD1. J was trimmed by 6 bases and V by 6 bases; bases with no gene match: 12. From germline, CDR1 is LNHDA and CDR2 SQIVND (reference sequence). The CDR3 consists of 15 residues. CDR3 bases: TGTGCCAGTAGGTCGGGGATACAGGGGGTGGCTGAAGCTTTCTTT. It yields the protein CASRSGIQGVAEAFF.

This chain links TRBV30 with TRBJ1-3; no clear D. This CDR3 contains 12 residues. Trimming removed 3 bases from V and 3 bases from J, with 6 bases in between. Per the germline V gene, CDR1 is GTSNPN and CDR2 is SVGIG (reference sequence). CDR3 DNA sequence: TGTGCCTGGAGGCTCCTTGGAAACACCATATATTTT. Amino acids: CAWRLLGNTIYF.

The J gene is TRBJ2-1, the V gene TRBV15, with TRBD2 matching 7 bases. The length of the CDR3 is 16 residues. Unmatched junction bases numbered 7, after V lost 1 base and J lost 4 bases. Germline V gene lookup returns CDR1 LNHNV and CDR2 YYDKDF (reference sequence). CDR3 coding DNA: TGTGCCACCAGCAGAGTCGGCGGGGGTTCTTACAATGAGCAGTTCTTC. Amino acids: CATSRVGGGSYNEQFF.